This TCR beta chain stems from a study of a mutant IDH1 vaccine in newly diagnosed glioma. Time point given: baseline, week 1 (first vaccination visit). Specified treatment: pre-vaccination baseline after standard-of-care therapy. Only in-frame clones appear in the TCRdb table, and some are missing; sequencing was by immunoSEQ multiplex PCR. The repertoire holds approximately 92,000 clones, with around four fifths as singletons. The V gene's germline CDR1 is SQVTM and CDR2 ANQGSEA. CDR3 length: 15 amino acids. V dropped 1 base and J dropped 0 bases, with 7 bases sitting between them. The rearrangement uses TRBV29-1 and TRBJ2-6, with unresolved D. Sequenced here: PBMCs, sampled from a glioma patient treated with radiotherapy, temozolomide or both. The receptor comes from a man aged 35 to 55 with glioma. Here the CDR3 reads CSVEGRDSGANVLTF. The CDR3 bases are TGCAGCGTTGAAGGCAGAGACTCTGGGGCCAACGTCCTGACTTTC.